The sequence of this T cell receptor beta chain was determined in a study of shared clonotypes between healthy human individuals. Regarding the study as a whole: Non-shared clonotypes displayed generation probabilities falling below those of clonotypes present in all four donors. Genetic and exposure-history diversity was limited by the small donor number.

Libraries were prepared by immunoSEQ multiplex PCR; TCRdb keeps only in-frame clonotypes and omits some of them. The sample consists of over a million clones, around three quarters of them appearing once. Trimming removed 4 bases from V and 4 bases from J, with 13 bases in between. This CDR3 region has 14 residues. Germline CDR1 and CDR2: SGHTA and FQGNSA. Concerning this clone itself: Its antigen remains unidentified.

Splitting the CD4+ cells yielded a CD45RA+ naive subset and a CD45RA-negative memory subset. The receptor's source is a man between 18 and 35 years old in good health. Some clones in this sample may be carry-over from other donors' samples. This sequence joins TRBV7-2 and TRBJ2-5; D is ambiguous. Sequencing was carried out using memory CD4+ T cells from PBMCs. Sample subset: CD45RA-negative fraction. The CDR3 region has the DNA TGTGCCAGCAGCTCCCCCCGACGGGCAGAGACCCAGTACTTC. Amino acid sequence: CASSSPRRAETQYF. The full variable domain, rest sourced from reference TRBV7-2 and TRBJ2-5, is GAGVSQSPSNKVTEKGKDVELRCDPISGHTALYWYRQSLGQGLEFLIYFQGNSAPDKSGLPSDRFSAERTGGSVSTLTIQRTQQEDSAVYLCASSSPRRAETQYFGPGTRLLVL.